This TCR beta chain was retrieved from a study of response to subunit inactivated influenza vaccine listed by TCRdb under 2018. Some background on the complete study: Deep quantitative profiling of the T cell receptor repertoire was used in the study to follow responses to a trivalent subunit inactivated influenza vaccine. The full study reports these points: The authors proposed that each seasonal influenza vaccination may bring in only a limited number of new T cells.

In its sample, this clonotype was seen once. No antigen is known for it. No quality values exist for individual bases; no much larger clone is one base distant. A lone read is weak support. V and J lose 1 base and 2 bases, and a span of 13 bases separates them. Counted from cysteine to phenylalanine, this CDR3 has 16 amino acids. The read is trimmed to its CDR3 DNA, 48 bases read in frame from base 1. The germline V gene sets CDR1 to SGHTA and CDR2 to FQGNSA. Library construction relied on RT-PCR. The reads were generated on an Illumina HiSeq 2500. The raw public data were reprocessed by TCRdb itself: fastp quality trimming at Q25, MiXCR clonotype calling, in-frame beta chains only. Each CDR3 protein appears once, grouped with its most common genes and DNA. Recorded for this sample are about 540,000 distinct CDR3 sequences; roughly 25% of them occurred a single time. In total, the top ten clones hold about 2.8% of the sample.

These same records also appear under a second study, on T cells expressing NK-cell markers. That second report states: The TCR beta cDNA libraries were made using 5'RACE template switching, a step that added both a universal primer site and unique molecular identifiers. In sorted CD3+CD56+NKG2C+, CD3+CD56+NKG2C- and CD3+CD56-NKG2C+ T-cell subsets from eight donors, TCR beta-chain repertoires were profiled. Among the eight sequenced donors, seven were HCMV-seropositive and one was HCMV-seronegative. In several experiments an anti-gammadeltaTCR antibody was added to restrict sorting to alphabetaTCR-expressing T cells. For roughly six donors, the dominant CD3+CD56+NKG2C+ clonotypes were among the top 10 CD8+ clonotypes and accounted for about 1.0-7.0% of CD8+ T cells. Those dominant clonotypes were again the most abundant among CD3+CD56-NKG2C+ cells in a few donors, at roughly 25-65%. Whether the expanded NKG2C-expressing T cell clones were specific for HCMV antigens remained unclear. The study sequenced eight donors, all healthy volunteers chosen at random: three men and five women. A commercial ELISA kit detecting HCMV-specific IgG in serum was used to determine HCMV serostatus. Ficoll density gradient centrifugation was used to isolate peripheral blood mononuclear cells from blood. CD4+ and CD8+ T cells were isolated from PBMC by magnetic immunoseparation with Miltenyi isolation kits. cDNA synthesis was primed from the TCR beta constant segment, followed by two successive PCR amplification steps. Sequencing of the libraries produced 2 x 150 bp reads on Illumina HiSeq 2000/2500, MiSeq or NextSeq. MIGEC was used to demultiplex reads and group reads by UMI, and MiTCR was used to assemble and quantify clonotypes. Only TCR cDNA sequences supported by at least two reads were kept to exclude erroneous sequences. Downstream repertoire analysis used the tcR package, and clonotypes were matched across fractions by CDR3 nucleotide sequence plus V segment. VDJmatch was used to annotate antigen specificity against VDJdb, with one amino acid substitution in CDR3 permitted.

The source is a man aged 50-59 years who received an inactivated influenza vaccine. Donor details come from another sample of the same person, matched by shared clones. The specimen was CD4+ T cells sorted from PBMCs, collected roughly 12 days after vaccination. The V gene is TRBV7-2 and the J gene is TRBJ2-3, with no D gene named confidently. The bases are TGTGCCAGCAGCTTAGTGTCCCAAGTAAACACAGATACGCAGTATTTT. It is translated as CASSLVSQVNTDTQYF.